The 18 T cell receptor beta chains below all came from one sample that was sequenced in a study of blood T cells in healthy people across ages. The use of a sample-barcoded 5' primer and a J-beta primer mix characterized a second PCR of roughly 6 to 11 cycles. TCRdb reprocessed the 5' RACE reads via MiXCR and lists one record per CDR3 protein. The data show more than 800,000 distinct CDR3 sequences, 25% to 30% seen once. The sequencing sample was made of blood. The receptors originated from a woman of 80 years or more in good health.

V and J are TRBV19 and TRBJ2-3, with 10 nucleotides matching TRBD2. Unmatched junction bases numbered 5, after V lost 9 bases and J lost 2 bases. The CDR3 runs 14 residues. Looked up from germline, CDR1 is LNHDA and CDR2 is SQIVND (reference sequence). CDR3 region: CASRSGGDTDTQYF. The CDR3 DNA is TGTGCCAGCCGAAGCGGGGGGGACACAGATACGCAGTATTTT. The whole variable domain, remainder taken from reference TRBV19 and TRBJ2-3, is DGGITQSPKYLFRKEGQNVTLSCEQNLNHDAMYWYRQDPGQGLRLIYYSQIVNDFQKGDIAEGYSVSREKKESFPLTVTSAQKNPTAFYLCASRSGGDTDTQYFGPGTRLTVL.

Points on this clonotype: Possible read error: a much larger clone is one base away. The chain couples TRBV6-5 to TRBJ2-7, with D maybe TRBD1 (5 bases). The CDR3 sequence is 15 residues long. CDR1 MNHEY and CDR2 SVGAGI come from the germline V gene. Trimming stripped 7 bases from V and 0 bases from J, with 16 bases between. The CDR3 sequence: CASNSGQGTSYEQYF. The CDR3 DNA sequence: TGTGCCAGCAACTCCGGGCAGGGCACCTCCTACGAGCAGTACTTC.

In DNA form, the CDR3 reads TGTGCCAGCAGTTTAAGACAGAGTAATGAAAAACTGTTTTTT. Translated, it gives CASSLRQSNEKLFF. The chain has TRBV12-3 or TRBV12-4 and TRBJ1-4; D is perhaps TRBD1 (5 bases). Trimming stripped 2 bases from V and 4 bases from J, with 8 bases between. This CDR3 comprises 14 residues.

The chain joins TRBV4-3 to TRBJ1-6; no firm D call. The CDR3 length is 13 residues. Germline CDR1 and CDR2: LGHNA and YSLEER. Trimming shortened V by 0 bases and J by 9 bases, and 6 bases separated the two germline ends. In nucleotides, the CDR3 is TGCGCCAGCAGCCAAGACATGTTTTCACCCCTCCACTTT. This gives the protein CASSQDMFSPLHF.

This clonotype was observed many times. J is TRBJ1-1 and V is TRBV7-9, with D uncertain. CDR1 SEHNR and CDR2 FQNEAQ come from the germline V gene (reference sequence). Between the trimmed V and J ends, which lost 2 bases and 0 bases, there was a span of 7 bases. The CDR3 consists of 14 residues. CDR3 amino acids: CASSLPLMNTEAFF. Here the CDR3 DNA reads TGTGCCAGCAGCTTACCCCTCATGAACACTGAAGCTTTCTTT. Drawing the rest from reference TRBV7-9 and TRBJ1-1, the complete variable domain is DTGVSQNPRHKITKRGQNVTFRCDPISEHNRLYWYRQTLGQGPEFLTYFQNEAQLEKSRLLSDRFSAERPKGSFSTLEIQRTEQGDSAMYLCASSLPLMNTEAFFGQGTRLTVV.

In the case of this clonotype: With a much larger clone just one base away, this may be a read error. The chain recombines TRBV12-3 or TRBV12-4 with TRBJ2-2, with 7 bases fitting TRBD2. The CDR3 consists of 15 residues. Written as DNA, the CDR3 is TGTGCCAGCAGACGCAGCGGGGTGGAAACCGGGGAGCGGTTTTTT. As protein: CASRRSGVETGERFF.

The V call is TRBV10-3, the J call TRBJ2-1; no clear D gene. The V end lost 5 bases, the J end lost 6 bases, and 5 bases lay between the germline ends. The CDR3 loop spans 11 amino acids. Germline V lookup: CDR1 ENHRY, CDR2 SYGVKD. For the CDR3, the DNA is TGTGCCATCAGTTCCCTCAATGAGCAGTTCTTC. Translating it yields CAISSLNEQFF.

At least ten counts were recorded for this clonotype. The chain joins TRBV7-2 to TRBJ1-5, with 7 bases aligning to TRBD1. The CDR3 runs to 16 residues. Germline CDR1 is SGHTA and CDR2 is FQGNSA. The trim removed 1 base at V and 1 base at J, leaving 4 bases unmatched. The CDR3 protein is CASSLGPTGSNQPQHF. Written as DNA, the CDR3 is TGTGCCAGCAGCTTAGGACCGACAGGGAGCAATCAGCCCCAGCATTTT.

This clonotype was counted only a few times. The rearrangement joins TRBV20-1 to TRBJ1-1, with 8 bases aligning to TRBD1. The CDR3 covers 14 residues. The germline gives CDR1 DFQATT, CDR2 SNEGSKA (reference sequence). Trimming at V came to 8 bases and at J to 2 bases, leaving 10 bases not matched to a gene. The CDR3 here is CSPDRGLFNTEAFF. The CDR3 DNA reads TGCAGTCCCGACAGGGGACTATTTAACACTGAAGCTTTCTTT.

V gene TRBV5-6 combines with J gene TRBJ1-5, with no clear D. The V gene's germline CDR1 is SGHDT and CDR2 YYEEEE. V shed 0 bases and J shed 0 bases, with 7 bases lying between them. The CDR3 is made up of 15 amino acids. The CDR3 nucleotides read TGTGCCAGCAGCTTGGCACAACTTAGCAATCAGCCCCAGCATTTT. Protein: CASSLAQLSNQPQHF. The full variable domain, its missing parts supplied by reference TRBV5-6 and TRBJ1-5, is DAGVTQSPTHLIKTRGQQVTLRCSPKSGHDTVSWYQQALGQGPQFIFQYYEEEERQRGNFPDRFSGHQFPNYSSELNVNALLLGDSALYLCASSLAQLSNQPQHFGDGTRLSIL.

The chain uses TRBV7-9 and TRBJ2-1, with 9 bases that match TRBD2. CDR3 length: 15 residues. Losses at the gene ends were 3 bases for V and 3 bases for J; bases not matched to a gene: 3. The germline gives CDR1 SEHNR, CDR2 FQNEAQ (reference sequence). The CDR3: CASSFSRGGYNEQFF. The CDR3 region has the DNA TGTGCCAGCAGCTTTTCGCGGGGGGGCTACAATGAGCAGTTCTTC.

This clonotype occurred many times. The chain combines TRBV12-3 or TRBV12-4 with TRBJ2-1; 8 bases map to TRBD2. Trimming at V came to 6 bases and at J to 4 bases, leaving 11 bases not matched to a gene. The CDR3 runs to 16 residues. This CDR3 reads CASRNLGASGYNEQFF. CDR3 sequence (DNA): TGTGCCAGCAGAAATTTAGGAGCTAGCGGGTACAATGAGCAGTTCTTC.

V is TRBV12-3 or TRBV12-4 and J is TRBJ2-5; unclear D gene. The CDR3 sequence is 14 residues long. V lost 7 bases and J lost 2, with 14 bases in between. DNA of the CDR3: TGTGCCAGCACCCTCAATTCCGGGCAAGAGACCCAGTACTTC. Its translation is CASTLNSGQETQYF.

This clonotype was detected many times. V gene TRBV11-2 combines with J gene TRBJ2-5; tentatively, D is TRBD1 or TRBD2 (5 bases each). With 2 bases removed from V and 5 bases from J, the gap between germline ends came to 24 bases. This CDR3 is 18 amino acids long. From germline, CDR1 is SGHAT and CDR2 FQNNGV. In DNA, the CDR3 is TGTGCCAGCAGCTTATTAACTCCCGGGGCCGGAGGTTTGGAGACCCAGTACTTC. It is translated as CASSLLTPGAGGLETQYF.

V is TRBV7-2 and J is TRBJ2-1; the D gene is possibly TRBD1 (5 bases). Germline V gene data show CDR1 as SGHTA and CDR2 as FQGNSA. This CDR3 has 17 amino acids. V lost 5 bases to trimming and J lost 7 bases, with 24 bases between them. CDR3 coding DNA: TGTGCCAGCAGCCCGACCTCGACAGCTCAGTTTGAGAATGAGCAGTTCTTC. Its translation: CASSPTSTAQFENEQFF.

This clonotype was seen at least ten times. The chain couples TRBV10-3 to TRBJ2-1; D tentatively reads TRBD1 or TRBD2 (7 bases each). Trimming pared 3 bases from V and 7 bases from J, leaving 13 bases between. The CDR3 is 14 residues long. Germline V gives CDR1 ENHRY, CDR2 SYGVKD. Here the CDR3 DNA reads TGTGCCATCAGTGACACAGGGGAGGGGAATGAGCAGTTCTTC. Protein sequence: CAISDTGEGNEQFF.

This clonotype was found a few times. CDR3 nucleotides: TGTGCCAGCCTTTACCCGTTGGCGAACACCGGGGAGCTGTTTTTT. Its protein is CASLYPLANTGELFF. This sequence joins TRBV6-1 and TRBJ2-2; D unclear. The V and J ends lost 8 bases and 0 bases respectively, with 13 bases between them. This CDR3 has 15 amino acids. The germline V gene has CDR1 MNHNS and CDR2 SASEGT.

V and J are TRBV5-1 and TRBJ1-1, with 8 bases that match TRBD1. Germline V CDR1 and CDR2: SGHRS, YFSETQ. The CDR3 is made up of 15 amino acids. V was clipped by 4 bases and J by 0 bases; unmatched bases: 5. The CDR3 nucleotides read TGCGCCAGCAGCACCGGGACAGGTATGAACACTGAAGCTTTCTTT. The encoded protein is CASSTGTGMNTEAFF.